These 25 T cell receptor beta chains share one sample of origin, sequenced in a study of blood T cell repertoires in COVID-19. TCRdb's table, derived via immunoSEQ multiplex PCR, lists solely in-frame clones and lacks some. The data contain hundreds of thousands of clones, roughly 91% of them seen just once; the ten biggest clones take up 1.5% to 2%. Sample: peripheral blood. The source is a woman in her twenties or thirties with COVID-19, enrolled during active disease.

This sequence joins TRBV19 and TRBJ1-2; 9 positions agree with TRBD1. CDR3 length equals 16 residues. The junction had 14 bases not matched to a gene; V was cut back by 9 bases and J by 3 bases. The germline CDR1 and CDR2 sequences are LNHDA and SQIVND (reference sequence). The CDR3 DNA sequence: TGTGCCAGCAATAACCGGGGACAGGGAGACCACTATGGCTACACCTTC. It is translated as CASNNRGQGDHYGYTF.

The chain is built from TRBV7-9 and TRBJ1-3, with 8 bases matching TRBD1. CDR3 size: 14 residues. V was pared by 3 bases and J by 3 bases, with 1 base of the junction left unmatched. Germline V gene data show CDR1 as SEHNR and CDR2 as FQNEAQ (reference sequence). CDR3 DNA: TGTGCCAGCAGCTTCAGGGGGCTTGGAAACACCATATATTTT. Amino acids: CASSFRGLGNTIYF.

The chain recombines TRBV7-8 with TRBJ1-1, with unresolved D. There are 13 residues in the CDR3. V was trimmed by 2 bases and J by 3 bases, leaving 7 bases between them. The germline gives CDR1 SGHVS, CDR2 FQNEAQ. The CDR3 sequence: CASSLLSYTEAFF. CDR3 DNA sequence: TGTGCCAGCAGCTTACTGTCCTACACTGAAGCTTTCTTT.

V and J are TRBV19 and TRBJ1-6; TRBD1 agrees at 8 bases. Germline V gene data show CDR1 as LNHDA and CDR2 as SQIVND (reference sequence). After removal of 6 bases from V and 9 bases from J, the junction contained 10 bases not matched to a gene. This CDR3 spans 15 amino acids. The CDR3 spells CASSSLGQGVSPLHF. The DNA of the CDR3 is TGTGCCAGTAGCTCCCTAGGACAGGGAGTTTCACCCCTCCACTTT.

J is TRBJ2-5 and V is TRBV7-2, with 8 bases matching TRBD1. V dropped 1 base and J dropped 2; count of bases not matched to a gene: 9. The length of the CDR3 is 17 residues. Germline CDR1 and CDR2: SGHTA and FQGNSA. In DNA, the CDR3 is TGTGCCAGCAGCTTAGGGTTTTTCGGGACAGGTCAAGAGACCCAGTACTTC. This translates into CASSLGFFGTGQETQYF.

This chain links TRBV2 with TRBJ1-1, with D unclear. There are 11 residues in the CDR3. CDR1 SNHLY and CDR2 FYNNEI come from the germline V gene. V was shortened by 8 bases and J by 6 bases, with 10 bases between the two germline ends. CDR3 loop: CASAGRAEAFF. CDR3 coding DNA: TGTGCCAGCGCGGGGAGGGCTGAAGCTTTCTTT.

The chain is built from TRBV6-5 and TRBJ1-4, with D possibly being TRBD1 (6 bases). The germline V and J ends were trimmed by 5 bases and 8 bases, with 18 bases remaining between them. Germline V lookup: CDR1 MNHEY, CDR2 SVGAGI. CDR3 length: 15 residues. CDR3 coding DNA: TGTGCCAGCAGTAGGGACACCTTCCCGGGGGAAAAACTGTTTTTT. Residues: CASSRDTFPGEKLFF.

The V call is TRBV4-2, the J call TRBJ1-5; no clear D gene. The CDR3 is 15 amino acids. Germline assignment: CDR1 LGHNA and CDR2 YNFKEQ. Between the trimmed V and J ends, which lost 2 bases and 5 bases, there was a span of 13 bases. The CDR3 region is CASSQPGLSHQPQHF. The CDR3 nucleotides read TGTGCCAGCAGCCAACCAGGACTAAGCCATCAGCCCCAGCATTTT.

This clone was detected a few times. Additional DNA sequences in this sample encode the identical CDR3. The chain links TRBV7-9 to TRBJ1-6, with TRBD1 matching over 8 bases. The V and J ends lost 0 bases and 7 bases, in that order; junction bases with no gene match: 2. The CDR3 consists of 15 residues. Germline-derived CDR1 and CDR2 are SEHNR and FQNEAQ (reference sequence). The CDR3 reads CASSLATGGNSPLHF. CDR3 in DNA: TGTGCCAGCAGCTTAGCTACAGGGGGGAATTCACCCCTCCACTTT.

This sequence joins TRBV7-9 and TRBJ1-3, with a weak D call TRBD1 (5 bases). The CDR3 covers 16 residues. Looked up from germline, CDR1 is SEHNR and CDR2 is FQNEAQ (reference sequence). The V gene lost 2 bases and the J gene lost 0 bases, with 11 bases spanning the gap. Written as DNA, the CDR3 is TGTGCCAGCAGCTTAACCAGGGCGAGCTCTGGAAACACCATATATTTT. Translated: CASSLTRASSGNTIYF.

On this clone itself: Other DNA sequences from this sample encode an identical CDR3 as well. The chain has TRBV11-2 and TRBJ2-1; a possible D gene is TRBD1 (5 bases). V lost 0 bases and J lost 7, with 7 bases in between. The CDR3 has 13 amino acids. From germline, CDR1 is SGHAT and CDR2 FQNNGV. CDR3 DNA sequence: TGTGCCAGCAGCTTAGACAGGGAAAATGAGCAGTTCTTC. It encodes CASSLDRENEQFF.

In nucleotides, the CDR3 is TGCGCCAGCAGGAGGACAGGGAACACTGAAGCTTTCTTT. Translation: CASRRTGNTEAFF. The chain carries TRBV10-1 and TRBJ1-1; 7 bases map to TRBD1. CDR3 length equals 13 residues. The germline CDR1 and CDR2 sequences are WNHNN and SYGVQD (reference sequence). The junction had 2 bases not matched to a gene; V was cut back by 6 bases and J by 1 base.

The chain carries TRBV27 and TRBJ1-3, with D perhaps TRBD1 (5 bases). CDR1 is MNHEY and CDR2 is SMNVEV in the germline V gene (reference sequence). The CDR3 totals 13 residues. V was clipped by 4 bases and J by 6 bases, with 10 bases between them. The DNA for the CDR3 is TGTGCCAGCAGTTCGCAGGGACTAAACACCATATATTTT. Protein product: CASSSQGLNTIYF.

The chain employs TRBV7-2 and TRBJ2-2; 12 nucleotides match TRBD2. Trimming removed 3 bases from V and 4 bases from J; junction bases left unmatched: 3. The CDR3 consists of 16 residues. Germline values: CDR1 SGHTA, CDR2 FQGNSA. The CDR3 DNA follows: TGTGCCAGCAGCTTCGGACTAGCGGGGCCCACCGGGGAGCTGTTTTTT. Protein product: CASSFGLAGPTGELFF.

This chain connects TRBV5-1 to TRBJ1-6; 8 nucleotides align to TRBD1. This CDR3 comprises 17 residues. The germline V gene encodes CDR1 SGHRS and CDR2 YFSETQ. The V and J ends lost 4 bases and 10 bases, in that order; junction bases with no gene match: 16. The CDR3 DNA follows: TGCGCCAGCAGCACCGGACAGGGTCTAAATACCCAATCACCCCTCCACTTT. It encodes CASSTGQGLNTQSPLHF. Based on the CDR3 plus reference TRBV5-1 and TRBJ1-6, the full variable domain is KAGVTQTPRYLIKTRGQQVTLSCSPISGHRSVSWYQQTPGQGLQFLFEYFSETQRNKGNFPGRFSGRQFSNSRSEMNVSTLELGDSALYLCASSTGQGLNTQSPLHFGNGTRLTVT.

The rearrangement links TRBV5-1 to TRBJ1-2, with D perhaps TRBD1 (6 bases). V shed 5 bases and J shed 5 bases, with 16 bases lying between them. The germline gives CDR1 SGHRS, CDR2 YFSETQ. The CDR3 has 14 residues. The DNA of the CDR3 is TGCGCCAGCAGTGGGGACACGGCTTTTTATGGCTACACCTTC. Its protein product is CASSGDTAFYGYTF.

The V call is TRBV5-1, the J call TRBJ2-1; D might be TRBD2 (6 bases). Per the germline V gene, CDR1 is SGHRS and CDR2 is YFSETQ. V lost 0 bases and J lost 9, with 19 bases in between. The CDR3 extends over 16 amino acids. CDR3 sequence: CASSLAARTGAGEQFF. The CDR3 DNA sequence: TGCGCCAGCAGCTTGGCGGCCAGAACGGGAGCGGGTGAGCAGTTCTTC.

The chain has TRBV4-3 and TRBJ1-2, with a tentative D call TRBD1 (5 bases). The CDR3 is 16 amino acids. Between the trimmed V and J ends, which lost 0 bases and 0 bases, there was a span of 11 bases. Germline loops: CDR1 LGHNA, CDR2 YSLEER. CDR3 amino acids: CASSQERTDTNYGYTF. CDR3 coding DNA: TGCGCCAGCAGCCAAGAACGGACGGACACTAACTATGGCTACACCTTC.

The chain combines TRBV9 with TRBJ2-7; TRBD2 matches at 14 bases. The CDR3 has 15 amino acids. The germline gives CDR1 SGDLS, CDR2 YYNGEE. Losses at the gene ends were 2 bases for V and 7 bases for J; bases not matched to a gene: 5. Here the CDR3 reads CASSVGLAGAGEQYF. In DNA form, the CDR3 reads TGTGCCAGCAGCGTGGGACTAGCGGGGGCGGGTGAGCAGTACTTC.

The rearrangement joins TRBV28 to TRBJ2-5, with 8 bases that match TRBD1. The CDR3 has 16 amino acids. Germline V CDR1 and CDR2: MDHEN, SYDVKM. Unmatched junction bases numbered 14, after V lost 8 bases and J lost 3 bases. CDR3 protein: CASVPSSGTGEETQYF. CDR3 sequence (DNA): TGTGCCAGCGTCCCGTCGTCCGGGACAGGAGAAGAGACCCAGTACTTC.

The CDR3 sequence is CASRGGVNPYNEQFF. The CDR3, as DNA: TGTGCCAGCAGGGGGGGGGTGAACCCCTACAATGAGCAGTTCTTC. The chain links TRBV2 to TRBJ2-1, with TRBD2 matching 7 bases. The CDR3 has 15 amino acids. Per the germline V gene, CDR1 is SNHLY and CDR2 is FYNNEI. V lost 6 bases, J lost 2 bases, and 7 bases stayed unmatched.

The chain employs TRBV18 and TRBJ2-1; TRBD1 aligns across 11 bases. Losses at the gene ends were 3 bases for V and 8 bases for J; bases not matched to a gene: 6. This CDR3 is 15 amino acids long. Germline V gene data show CDR1 as KGHSH and CDR2 as LQKENI. The CDR3 nucleotides read TGTGCCAGCTCACCGGGGACAGGGGGTTTTTATGAGCAGTTCTTC. It specifies CASSPGTGGFYEQFF.

The chain employs TRBV5-5 and TRBJ1-5; D remains unclear. The V end was cut by 3 bases, the J end by 6 bases, with 13 bases between. CDR3 length: 14 residues. Per germline, CDR1 SGHKS and CDR2 YYEKEE (reference sequence). DNA for the CDR3: TGTGCCAGCAGCTCCTGGTCAATCGGTCAGCCCCAGCATTTT. It encodes CASSSWSIGQPQHF.

The rearrangement links TRBV20-1 to TRBJ1-1; 9 bases agree with TRBD1. Germline CDR1 and CDR2: DFQATT and SNEGSKA (reference sequence). There are 11 residues in the CDR3. The junction had 2 bases not matched to a gene; V was cut back by 3 bases and J by 9 bases. The CDR3 nucleotides read TGCAGTGCTAGCACAGGGGGCCAAGCTTTCTTT. Its translation: CSASTGGQAFF.

In this sample, this clone turned up once. V gene TRBV9 combines with J gene TRBJ2-3; D might be TRBD2 (6 bases). V dropped 7 bases and J dropped 2 bases, with 17 bases sitting between them. The CDR3 consists of 15 residues. Looked up from germline, CDR1 is SGDLS and CDR2 is YYNGEE. CDR3 sequence reads: CASASELPDTDTQYF. The CDR3 DNA follows: TGTGCCAGCGCTAGCGAGCTACCAGACACAGATACGCAGTATTTT.